Included here is one TCR beta chain sequence, with context. Its antigen target is currently unknown. No much larger clonotype is one base removed from it; base qualities were not supplied. The sample comes from a study of cytomegalovirus exposure and HLA in healthy donors (dated by TCRdb to the late 2010s). With respect to the entire study: According to an earlier analysis of 550 to 750 of the donors, roughly 180 million T cells yielded 117 million unique TCR beta sequences and about 300 Gb of sequence data. An earlier analysis of several hundred of the donors applied high-throughput TCR beta sequencing to assess whether each TCR beta V gene segment acted as functional or pseudogenic. Donor age, sex, ethnicity and CMV serostatus were collected together with the repertoire data. The number of typed donors differed by locus: about 620-640 for A, B, C, DRB1 and DQB1; 522 for DQA1; over 600 for DPA1; and around 470 for DPB1. Roughly 5 DR-DQ haplotypes were handled as single units for association and clustering, since linkage in the cohort was strong. Every discovery cohort repertoire had been produced on one sequencing platform. To predict cytomegalovirus infection status, the study combined high-throughput TCR immunosequencing, statistical association of individual TCRs with disease status, and machine learning. An early release that covered 640 HLA-typed donors contained approximately 290 gigabases of sequencing data and around 80 million unique TCR sequences. The later analysis used no new phenotypic data to find candidate immune exposures, relying instead on TCR beta sequences and their occurrence across donors. Both class I and class II loci were covered by HLA typing, at four-digit resolution. To study patterns of TCR occurrence, a later analysis re-analyzed previously published TCR beta repertoires from around 660 donors and added high-resolution HLA genotyping. The study aimed to test whether cataloging public T cell receptors could reveal signatures of past pathogen exposure. In a later genetic analysis, genome-wide SNP genotypes for about 60% of the 666 donors were used, and that subset was treated as a discovery cohort. Of the approximately 400 genotyped donors, 65% to 90% fell in the genetic ancestry cluster associated with self-reported Caucasian donors. Using immunosequencing, the study profiled T cell repertoires from some 670 subjects and related those repertoires to cytomegalovirus serostatus. Across roughly 420 genotyped donors of the cohort, an average of about 240,000 unique TCR beta nucleotide sequences per donor were sequenced, and roughly 20% of those sequences were non-productive. In addition to the first cohort of 650 to 800 subjects, a separate validation cohort of approximately 130 different subjects was used. Paper-wide results and their limitations: While some public TCRs were present in many individuals, most TCR sequences turned up only very rarely across donors. In a later analysis, HLA-associated TCR beta chains showed more clonal expansion and lower generation probabilities than non-associated chains that were equally common. For the cohort, immune exposure information was limited to CMV serostatus. According to a later genetic analysis, donors in an Asian-associated ancestry cluster had fewer N-insertions in productive TCRs than the roughly 670-donor mean. This cohort had only TCR beta chains sequenced, and the lack of alpha or paired-chain data limited which features could be detected. An earlier analysis of 587 of the donors showed that most TCR beta V segments appeared in productive rearrangements either about 90% or about 30% of the time, which broadly matched IMGT annotations. The sequencing pipeline was judged likely to have produced a cluster of highly shared sequence variants as a technical artifact. V-gene and J-gene trimming of TCR beta chains was associated with a missense DCLRE1C variant in a later genetic analysis, and the association was replicated in an independent cohort. According to the authors, the approach could potentially be generalized to other disease states and immunological phenotypes. Some IMGT-functional V segments, including TRBV6-2 and TRBV6-3, could not be distinguished by the 87-base-pair reads and were therefore excluded. Because HLA typing was missing for some donors at each locus, association tests included only the typed subset. In a later analysis, the rate of TCR association differed among HLA loci, with DRB1 alleles having the most associated TCRs and HLA-C alleles having the fewest. A later analysis reported that several top co-occurrence clusters appeared linked to parvovirus B19, influenza, CMV and Epstein-Barr virus. In vitro tests confirmed that a few of the cytomegalovirus-associated TCR beta chains recognize cytomegalovirus antigens. In a later analysis, most CMV-associated TCR beta chains were found to appear HLA-restricted, with HLA associations seemingly driven largely by CMV exposure. The classifier was reported to diagnose cytomegalovirus status with high specificity and sensitivity in both the original cohort and the validation cohort. The study gave a list of over 150 TCR beta chains associated with cytomegalovirus. At a false discovery rate of 0.05, a later analysis linked about 16,000 TCR beta sequences to specific HLA alleles. Roughly uniform sequencing depth across donors was assumed in presence/absence analyses, although this assumption may not hold. Assigning TCR associations to individual alleles was difficult when HLA alleles, especially DR and DQ, strongly co-occurred. A further reported finding was that TCR beta sequences accurately predicted the HLA-A and HLA-B alleles for most subjects in the first cohort. Because counts were too low, about 18 rarely observed V segments, including chromosome 9 orphons, were excluded from the earlier analysis of 587 of the donors. Correlated functional status among segregating V segments might reflect linkage disequilibrium, but an unknown experimental factor could not be ruled out.

Based on the germline V gene, the CDR1 and CDR2 sequences are KGHSH and LQKENI. Measured from the cysteine to the phenylalanine, the CDR3 is 12 residues long. Only the CDR3 region is kept as DNA, spanning 36 bases read in frame from base 1. Cut back by 6 bases and 10 bases, the V and J ends lie 13 bases apart. The cohort comprised some 700 healthy bone marrow donors. All cohort members were sampled while nominally healthy, although unrecorded immune exposures were likely present. The donor was CMV seropositive and belonged to the group of 250 to 300 seropositive cohort members. A peripheral blood sample was collected from each donor, and TCR beta sequencing was performed on peripheral blood mononuclear cells. The Qiagen DNeasy Blood Extraction Kit was used to extract genomic DNA from the blood cell samples. The receptor library was made with the immunoSEQ multiplex PCR assay. For the multiplex PCR, a mixture combining 60 forward primers for TCR Vbeta segments and 13 reverse primers for TCR Jbeta segments was used. Amplification of the CDR3 region of rearranged TCR beta genes was performed with a multiplex PCR assay on genomic DNA. The Illumina HiSeq System was used to sequence the amplified TCR beta libraries as 87-base-pair reads. As for how the authors treated the data: A later analysis counted some 74 million unique TCR beta chains across the 700 or so repertoires, and 9 million to 14 million of these chains were shared by at least two donors. Raw reads were error-corrected and collapsed into unique sequences with a nearest-neighbor algorithm that merged closely related sequences to remove PCR and sequencing errors. Alignment of CDR3 sequences to IMGT reference sequences was used to assign V, D and J gene segments. For a sequence to be retained, a match of at least six nucleotides was required to both a V gene segment and a J gene segment. Rearrangements were classified as productive when the CDR3 lacked stop codons and remained in frame with V and J, and all other rearrangements were classified as non-productive. CDR3 was defined by IMGT convention, running from the second conserved V-encoded cysteine to the conserved J-encoded phenylalanine. The earlier analysis of fewer than 700 of the donors excluded sequences that lacked an unambiguous match to a single V gene segment. In an earlier analysis of some 590 of the donors, a V segment was called functional when productive rearrangements were above 56.7%, and segregating when the standard deviation between donors exceeded 5%. A statistical classification framework was developed to diagnose cytomegalovirus status using the catalog of TCR beta chain sequences. A later analysis assigned V and J genes by comparing TCR nucleotide sequences with IMGT/GENE-DB human TR gene sequences. The TCRdist pipeline was used in a later analysis to assign CDR3 sequences and most-parsimonious VDJ recombination scenarios. In a later analysis, each TCR beta chain was defined by its CDR3 amino acid sequence together with its V-gene family, and reads lacking a unique V-gene family were excluded. To address suspected cross-contamination and a sequencing artifact, a later analysis removed several hundred highly shared, low-generation-probability nucleotide sequences. A later analysis calculated a clonal expansion index for each public chain from normalized within-repertoire ranks of inferred template counts. Generation probabilities in a later analysis came from a VDJ recombination model fitted to out-of-frame rearrangements, and those results were checked against IGoR. Hypergeometric tests were used in a later analysis to score TCR-TCR, TCR-HLA and TCR-CMV co-occurrence, with a repertoire-size bias correction applied to the TCR pairs. In a later analysis, false discovery rates were estimated by permuting HLA or CMV assignments 20 times. A later analysis grouped co-occurring TCRs with DBSCAN, adding TCRdist sequence similarity when clustering within HLA-allele-positive subsets. Repertoires with fewer than 30,000 or more than 120,000 public chains, plus five repertoires with anomalous nucleotide sharing, were excluded from co-occurrence clustering. What TCRdb holds here is the immuneACCESS table cut down to in-frame rearrangements. Part of the clones is not present; checked against another copy, under half of the missing clones reflect an unresolved V gene, and the others are unexplained. V, J and clone size were drawn from that table, and D and trimming were deduced from the DNA. A total of some 93,000 clones appear in this sample, approximately 68% of them only once. The ten largest account for about 6% of the sample.

The clonotype comes from a boy between 10 and 17 years old in good health and CMV-seropositive. The source material was PBMCs. In this chain, TRBV18 is recombined with TRBJ2-1; D gene: possibly TRBD2, on 6 matching bases. The DNA sequence is given as TGTGCCAGCTCCCCCCGGGACTTCGAGCAGTTCTTC. It translates as CASSPRDFEQFF.